What follows are 27 T cell receptor beta chains derived from one specimen sequenced in a study of molecular identifiers for immune sequencing clone quantification listed by TCRdb under 2018. Libraries were constructed by PCR. The sample was run on an Illumina HiSeq 4000. TCRdb ran its own pipeline on the public reads, namely fastp trimming at Q25 and MiXCR clone calling, and kept in-frame beta chains. Entries are consolidated by CDR3 protein sequence, retaining the most common genes and DNA. A total of 550,000 to 750,000 distinct CDR3 sequences appear in this sample, less than 20% of them only once. Of the sample, 0.85% falls within the top ten clones. The sequenced material came from naive CD8+ T cells from blood, with Jurkat cell RNA spiked in. The sample's cell subset or site label, in plain terms: FACS-sorted CD8+CD4-CCR7+CD45RA+ naive T cells. The source of these receptors is a human donor in good health. Some libraries in this study had Jurkat cell RNA spiked in.

The rearrangement links TRBV12-3 or TRBV12-4 to TRBJ2-5; D assignment may be TRBD1 or TRBD2 (6 bases each). Deletions cut 3 bases from V and 5 bases from J, with 13 bases between. The length of the CDR3 is 14 residues. The CDR3, as DNA: TGTGCCAGCAGTTTTGGAGGGGGTACGGAGACCCAGTACTTC. It is translated as CASSFGGGTETQYF.

The CDR3, as DNA: TGTGCCAGCAGTTTAGCTGGTCATGAGCAGTTCTTC. This translates into CASSLAGHEQFF. This chain joins TRBV12-3 or TRBV12-4 and TRBJ2-1; D gene unclear. The V end lost 0 bases, the J end lost 8 bases, and 5 bases lay between the germline ends. The CDR3 runs 12 residues.

The V and J genes are TRBV27 and TRBJ2-3, with 10 bases matching TRBD2. Germline V gene lookup returns CDR1 MNHEY and CDR2 SMNVEV (reference sequence). This CDR3 contains 15 residues. Losses at the gene ends were 6 bases for V and 5 bases for J; bases not matched to a gene: 8. CDR3 in amino acids: CASRSGTSDLDTQYF. The CDR3 DNA reads TGTGCCAGCAGATCCGGGACTAGCGATTTAGATACGCAGTATTTT.

Details on this clonotype: A much larger clone is a single base away; this may be a read error. The V and J genes are TRBV12-3 or TRBV12-4 and TRBJ1-6; D is unresolved. V was pared by 6 bases and J by 7 bases, with 7 bases between. The CDR3 runs 12 residues. This CDR3 reads CASRETNSPLHF. The DNA of the CDR3 is TGTGCCAGCAGGGAGACAAATTCACCCCTCCACTTT.

This clonotype was observed a handful of times. The chain recombines TRBV6-4 with TRBJ1-5; D gene ambiguous. This CDR3 has 17 residues. The germline CDR1 and CDR2 sequences are MRHNA and SNTAGT. V lost 4 bases, J lost 5 bases, and 21 bases lay in between. The CDR3 protein is CASSVQRVALADQPQHF. In nucleotides, the CDR3 is TGTGCCAGCAGTGTACAGAGGGTGGCCTTAGCAGATCAGCCCCAGCATTTT.

To note about this clonotype: A clone one base away is much larger, so this may be a read error. The gene calls are TRBV9 and TRBJ1-2, with 8 positions matching TRBD1. The germline CDR1 and CDR2 sequences are SGDLS and YYNGEE. V trimming: 3 bases; J trimming: 6 bases; junction bases outside the gene matches: 10. The CDR3 contains 15 residues. CDR3 DNA sequence: TGTGCCAGCAGCGCAGGGACAGGTGCTTCTCATGGCTACACCTTC. This sequence encodes CASSAGTGASHGYTF.

In its sample, this clonotype was seen many times. V gene TRBV20-1 combines with J gene TRBJ2-2; 9 nucleotides match TRBD1. Germline V gives CDR1 DFQATT, CDR2 SNEGSKA (reference sequence). V gave up 7 bases and J gave up 4 bases; unmatched junction bases: 10. The CDR3 is 15 amino acids. The CDR3 bases are TGCAGTGTTCCCAAGGGGACAGGGCTCACCGGGGAGCTGTTTTTT. Amino acid sequence: CSVPKGTGLTGELFF.

Points on this clonotype: One base away lies a much larger clone, so this may be a sequencing read error. The chain combines TRBV4-3 with TRBJ1-2; D is uncertain. This CDR3 is built from 15 residues. CDR1 and CDR2 from the germline V gene are LGHNA and YSLEER. This CDR3 is CTSSQDVTVNYGYTF. DNA for the CDR3: TGCACCAGCAGCCAAGATGTGACGGTTAACTATGGCTACACCTTC.

This clonotype has at least ten counts. V gene TRBV27 combines with J gene TRBJ2-3, with a possible D match to TRBD1 (5 bases). Germline V gene sequence: CDR1 MNHEY, CDR2 SMNVEV (reference sequence). CDR3 length equals 15 residues. V was cut by 8 bases and J by 3 bases, with 18 bases left in between. CDR3: CASSRLPPGTDTQYF. The CDR3, as DNA: TGTGCCAGCTCAAGACTGCCCCCAGGGACAGATACGCAGTATTTT.

Notes on this clonotype: A much larger clone differs from this one at a single base, so this may be a read error. Without the conserved terminal phenylalanine or tryptophan, this CDR3 likely stems from a read error. The genes are TRBV7-9 and TRBJ2-2; D may be TRBD2 (6 bases). Germline-derived CDR1 and CDR2 are SEHNR and FQNEAQ (reference sequence). The CDR3 totals 17 residues. The ends were cut back, 5 bases at V and 1 base at J, with 17 bases in the middle. CDR3 in amino acids: CASSPTSGTGNTGELFL. For the CDR3, the DNA is TGTGCCAGCAGCCCTACCTCCGGGACTGGGAACACCGGGGAGCTGTTTCTT.

In this sample, this clonotype turned up many times. The J gene is TRBJ2-3, the V gene TRBV2; 7 bases match TRBD2. The length of the CDR3 is 14 residues. J was trimmed by 5 bases and V by 8 bases; bases with no gene match: 10. Germline V gene sequence: CDR1 SNHLY, CDR2 FYNNEI. The CDR3 nucleotides read TGTGCCAGCCTGGCTAGCGGTGGGAGAGATACGCAGTATTTT. It encodes CASLASGGRDTQYF.

In its sample, this clonotype was seen many times. The V call is TRBV29-1, the J call TRBJ2-5, with D maybe TRBD2 (6 bases). From germline, CDR1 is SQVTM and CDR2 ANQGSEA. V shed 3 bases and J shed 2 bases, with 7 bases lying between them. The CDR3 is 12 amino acids. CDR3 sequence: CSVEREQETQYF. The DNA of the CDR3 is TGCAGCGTTGAGCGGGAACAAGAGACCCAGTACTTC.

A note on this clonotype: A much larger clone differs from this one at a single base, so this may be a read error. The rearrangement uses TRBV5-6 and TRBJ2-7; D might be TRBD2 (6 bases). Germline CDR1 SGHDT, CDR2 YYEEEE. The CDR3 runs to 15 residues. V was cut by 0 bases and J by 3 bases, with 13 bases left in between. CDR3 region: CASSLVGRGNYEQYF. The CDR3 nucleotides are TGTGCCAGCAGCTTGGTAGGACGGGGGAACTACGAGCAGTACTTC.

This clonotype has a count of ten or more. This rearrangement joins TRBV5-1 to TRBJ1-1; no firm D call. This CDR3 contains 14 residues. Germline V gives CDR1 SGHRS, CDR2 YFSETQ. Trimming left V 5 bases short and J 4 bases short, with 15 bases between. This CDR3 reads CASRWLSSGTEAFF. The CDR3 coding sequence is TGCGCCAGCAGGTGGCTTAGTTCTGGCACTGAAGCTTTCTTT.

This clonotype has ten or more counts. J is TRBJ2-7 and V is TRBV7-2; D might be TRBD2 (5 bases). The V gene's germline CDR1 is SGHTA and CDR2 FQGNSA. The V end was cut by 1 base, the J end by 4 bases, with 14 bases between. The CDR3 has 15 residues. DNA for the CDR3: TGTGCCAGCAGCTTAGGCGCTAGCCTGAGGTACGAGCAGTACTTC. It is translated as CASSLGASLRYEQYF.

This clonotype was seen repeatedly, ten times or more. As DNA, the CDR3 is TGTGCCAGCAGGGATACTGACACAGATACGCAGTATTTT. The encoded protein is CASRDTDTDTQYF. The rearrangement joins TRBV9 to TRBJ2-3; D is unresolved. The CDR3 has 13 residues. From germline, CDR1 is SGDLS and CDR2 YYNGEE. V was pared by 5 bases and J by 2 bases, with 9 bases between.

This clonotype has a count of ten or more. The chain uses TRBV20-1 and TRBJ2-7; D may be TRBD2 (5 bases). Germline CDR1 and CDR2: DFQATT and SNEGSKA (reference sequence). The length of the CDR3 is 12 residues. The V gene lost 0 bases and the J gene lost 2 bases, with 5 bases spanning the gap. The DNA for the CDR3 is TGCAGTGCTAGAGAACTAGCCTACGAGCAGTACTTC. Protein: CSARELAYEQYF.

The sample holds many counts of this clonotype. The gene calls are TRBV21-1 and TRBJ2-1. TRBV21-1 is noted as a pseudogene. The CDR3 sequence is 16 residues long. CDR3 sequence: CASSHGSGTAYNEQFF. The CDR3, as DNA: TGTGCCAGCAGTCACGGGTCCGGAACCGCCTACAATGAGCAGTTCTTC.

This clonotype was counted ten times or more. The chain has TRBV29-1 and TRBJ1-4; 9 nucleotides agree with TRBD1. Unmatched junction bases numbered 12, after V lost 6 bases and J lost 7 bases. This CDR3 contains 15 residues. In germline, CDR1 is SQVTM, CDR2 ANQGSEA. The CDR3 bases are TGCAGCGTCCTTATACCGGGACAGGGTGGTGAAAAACTGTTTTTT. Translating it yields CSVLIPGQGGEKLFF.

The chain combines TRBV12-3 or TRBV12-4 with TRBJ1-1; no clear D gene. Trimming removed 5 bases from V and 4 bases from J, with 11 bases in between. The CDR3 runs to 13 residues. The CDR3 region has the DNA TGTGCCAGCAGTCCCTCCCCAGTCACTGAAGCTTTCTTT. Amino acid sequence: CASSPSPVTEAFF.

The chain employs TRBV4-1 and TRBJ2-7, with 9 bases fitting TRBD2. The junction had 11 bases not matched to a gene; V was cut back by 8 bases and J by 3 bases. CDR3 length: 15 amino acids. The germline V gene encodes CDR1 MGHRA and CDR2 YSYEKL. This CDR3 reads CASGLQGTSFYEQYF. The CDR3 coding sequence is TGCGCCAGCGGCCTTCAGGGGACTAGCTTCTACGAGCAGTACTTC.

This clonotype was recorded at least ten times. This chain links TRBV7-9 with TRBJ2-3; possibly TRBD2 for D (6 bases). This CDR3 contains 15 residues. V gave up 7 bases and J gave up 0 bases, with 14 bases separating them. Germline V gives CDR1 SEHNR, CDR2 FQNEAQ (reference sequence). CDR3 residues: CASTSEGYSTDTQYF. The CDR3 nucleotides read TGTGCCAGCACCTCGGAGGGGTATAGCACAGATACGCAGTATTTT.

The V and J genes are TRBV2 and TRBJ1-6, with D possibly being TRBD1 (6 bases). Trimming took off 4 bases at V and 11 bases at J, with 18 bases between the two ends. The V gene's germline CDR1 is SNHLY and CDR2 FYNNEI. The length of the CDR3 is 15 residues. As DNA, the CDR3 is TGTGCCAGCAGTGGCGTCAGGGGTTTGTATCCACCCCTCCACTTT. This translates into CASSGVRGLYPPLHF. Together with reference TRBV2 and TRBJ1-6, the CDR3 gives the full variable domain: EPEVTQTPSHQVTQMGQEVILRCVPISNHLYFYWYRQILGQKVEFLVSFYNNEISEKSEIFDDQFSVERPDGSNFTLKIRSTKLEDSAMYFCASSGVRGLYPPLHFGNGTRLTVT.

V gene TRBV4-3 combines with J gene TRBJ2-3, with TRBD2 matching over 10 bases. After removal of 2 bases from V and 2 bases from J, the junction contained 4 bases not matched to a gene. The CDR3 is 16 amino acids. Germline V lookup: CDR1 LGHNA, CDR2 YSLEER. The CDR3 DNA sequence: TGCGCCAGCAGCCAATCCCTAGCGGGGGACACAGATACGCAGTATTTT. Residues: CASSQSLAGDTDTQYF.

This clonotype was recorded many times. The chain has TRBV20-1 and TRBJ2-7, with 9 nucleotides matching TRBD1. J was trimmed by 4 bases and V by 0 bases; bases with no gene match: 4. CDR1 is DFQATT, CDR2 SNEGSKA, per germline (reference sequence). This CDR3 has 14 residues. CDR3 protein: CSARDPDRGYEQYF. CDR3 in DNA: TGCAGTGCTAGAGATCCAGACAGGGGGTACGAGCAGTACTTC.

This clonotype appeared many times. This chain uses TRBV4-3 with TRBJ1-5; D uncertain. CDR3 length equals 15 residues. Germline V CDR1 and CDR2: LGHNA, YSLEER. V dropped 0 bases and J dropped 2 bases, with 8 bases sitting between them. The CDR3 here is CASSQEPGRNQPQHF. In DNA, the CDR3 is TGCGCCAGCAGCCAAGAACCCGGTCGCAATCAGCCCCAGCATTTT.

Note on this clonotype: A single base separates this from a much larger clone, so it may be a read error. The chain employs TRBV7-9 and TRBJ2-7; 9 bases fit TRBD2. The J segment lost 6 bases and the V segment lost 1 base, leaving 7 bases of the junction unmatched. The CDR3 contains 15 residues. CDR1 and CDR2 (germline): SEHNR, FQNEAQ (reference sequence). The CDR3 is CASSLVPSGMFEQYF. The CDR3 region has the DNA TGTGCCAGCAGCTTAGTGCCTAGCGGGATGTTCGAGCAGTACTTC.